This TCR beta chain was captured by sequencing in a study of beta chain features in type 1 diabetes. General observations from the study: Patients showed naive, central memory and Treg TCRB repertoires that appeared more similar than those of healthy donors. Lower insertion and higher deletion counts appeared at VDJ junctions in type 1 diabetes patients.

To note about this clone: As yet, its antigen is unknown.

V was pared by 2 bases and J by 7 bases, with 17 bases between. From germline, CDR1 is SGHTA and CDR2 FQGTGA. The CDR3 is 15 amino acids. All of the isolated RNA was reverse transcribed, so expressed TCRB transcripts were sequenced. The method was immunoSEQ multiplex PCR; TCRdb's version includes in-frame clones alone and lacks a portion of them. The table has over 700,000 clones, 17% seen once; the top ten hold 0.02% to 0.025%. What was sequenced was naive CD4+ T cells from blood. The rearrangement uses TRBV7-3 and TRBJ1-1, with D possibly being TRBD1 (5 bases). This sequence was found in a woman younger than 30 in good health. CDR3 in DNA: TGTGCCAGCAGCTTATTGGGGCACCGGAACTTTGAAGCTTTCTTT. Protein: CASSLLGHRNFEAFF.